This T cell receptor (beta chain) comes out of a study of T cells after yellow fever vaccination. About the study: Any fraction with a low cell number was prepared using SMART-Seq v4 Ultra Low Input. Whole-study results and caveats: Re-detected after boosting: most primary clones, approximately 97% of CD4 and around 86% of CD8. Abundant clonotypes from the bulk population could get into FACS-sorted repertoires as contaminants.

From germline, CDR1 is SGHDT and CDR2 YYEEEE. The CDR3 is 13 residues long. V shed 4 bases and J 4 bases; nucleotides not matched to a gene: 4. TCRdb re-called the 5' RACE reads through MiXCR, storing one row per CDR3 protein. Of 300,000 to 400,000 distinct CDR3 sequences listed, over 5% are singletons. As for this clonotype: What it recognizes is unknown.

The starting material was PBMCs, obtained 5 days after the yellow fever booster vaccination. This rearrangement joins TRBV5-6 to TRBJ1-1, with 7 positions matching TRBD1. The TCR originated in a man aged 25 to 40 who received the YFV17D yellow fever vaccine. In nucleotides, the CDR3 is TGTGCCAGCAGCCCCCGGGACAGCACTGAAGCTTTCTTT. This gives the protein CASSPRDSTEAFF.